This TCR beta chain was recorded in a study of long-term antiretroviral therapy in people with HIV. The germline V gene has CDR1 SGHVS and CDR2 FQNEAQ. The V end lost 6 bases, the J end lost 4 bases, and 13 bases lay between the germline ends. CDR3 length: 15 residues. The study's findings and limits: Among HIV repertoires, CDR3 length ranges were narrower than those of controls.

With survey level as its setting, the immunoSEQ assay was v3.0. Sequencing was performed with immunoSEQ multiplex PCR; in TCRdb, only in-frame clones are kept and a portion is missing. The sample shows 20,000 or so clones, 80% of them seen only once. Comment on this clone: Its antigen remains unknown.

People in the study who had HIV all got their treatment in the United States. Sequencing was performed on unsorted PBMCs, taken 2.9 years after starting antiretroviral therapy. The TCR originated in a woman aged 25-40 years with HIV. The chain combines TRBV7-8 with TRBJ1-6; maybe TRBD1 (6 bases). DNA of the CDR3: TGTGCCAGCAGTCAGTCACAGGGTTATAATTCACCCCTCCACTTT. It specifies CASSQSQGYNSPLHF.